This TCR beta chain was documented in a study of Ad26.COV2.S vaccination and SARS-CoV-2 variants. Between the trimmed V and J ends, which lost 7 bases and 5 bases, there was a span of 21 bases. Germline assignment: CDR1 SNHLY and CDR2 FYNNEI. The CDR3 has 15 residues. The protocol was immunoSEQ multiplex PCR, while the TCRdb copy is restricted to in-frame clones and leaves out a portion. The data show roughly 400,000 clones, about nine tenths seen once. Treatment noted: roughly 19 received Ad26.COV2.S at low or high dose, single or two shots; roughly five received placebo; per-sample allocation not given. Sampling occurred on day 63 after the first vaccine or placebo injection.

The source of this sequence is a person aged 18-65 years who received the Ad26.COV2.S COVID-19 vaccine or a placebo. Sequencing was performed on peripheral blood, taken in a trial of Ad26.COV2.S vaccine versus placebo. This chain connects TRBV2 to TRBJ2-7, with D tentatively TRBD2 (5 bases). In DNA form, the CDR3 reads TGTGCCAGCATTGGCAGGAGGTCCAGACTTAACGAGCAGTACTTC. Its protein is CASIGRRSRLNEQYF.